The T cell receptor (beta chain) described here comes from a study of blood T cells in healthy people across ages. This clonotype was found many times. Primers used in a second PCR of about 6 to 11 cycles were a sample-barcoded 5' primer and a J-beta primer mix. Via MiXCR, TCRdb re-called the 5' RACE reads, giving one row per CDR3 protein. This table holds 650,000 to 1,000,000 distinct CDR3 sequences, around half found once. The CDR3 has 13 residues. V lost 3 bases and J lost 13; bases outside the gene matches: 7. CDR1 is PRHDT and CDR2 is FYEKMQ in the germline V gene (reference sequence). The material sequenced was blood. The chain is built from TRBV13 and TRBJ2-2; the match to TRBD2 covers 8 bases. The sequence was obtained from a man of 80 years or more in good health. The CDR3 here is CASSFQAGDALFF. CDR3 sequence (DNA): TGTGCCAGCAGCTTCCAAGCGGGAGATGCGCTGTTTTTT.